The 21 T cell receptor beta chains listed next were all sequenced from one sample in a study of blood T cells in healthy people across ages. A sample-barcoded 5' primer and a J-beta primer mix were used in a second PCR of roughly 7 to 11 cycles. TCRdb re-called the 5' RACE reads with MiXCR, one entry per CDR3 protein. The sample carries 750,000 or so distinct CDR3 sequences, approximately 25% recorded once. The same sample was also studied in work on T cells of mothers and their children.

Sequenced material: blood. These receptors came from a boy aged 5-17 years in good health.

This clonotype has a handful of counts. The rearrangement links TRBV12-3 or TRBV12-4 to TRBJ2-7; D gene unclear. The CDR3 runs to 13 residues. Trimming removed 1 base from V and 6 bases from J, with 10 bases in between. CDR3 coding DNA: TGTGCCAGCAGTTTAGTCCTGCCCCGCGAGCAGTACTTC. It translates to CASSLVLPREQYF.

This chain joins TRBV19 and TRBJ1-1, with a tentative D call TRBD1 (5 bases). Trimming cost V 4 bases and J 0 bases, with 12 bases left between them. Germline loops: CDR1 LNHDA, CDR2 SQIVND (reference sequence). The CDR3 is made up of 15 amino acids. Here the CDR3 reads CASSTRGELNTEAFF. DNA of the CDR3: TGTGCCAGTAGTACCCGAGGGGAGCTGAACACTGAAGCTTTCTTT.

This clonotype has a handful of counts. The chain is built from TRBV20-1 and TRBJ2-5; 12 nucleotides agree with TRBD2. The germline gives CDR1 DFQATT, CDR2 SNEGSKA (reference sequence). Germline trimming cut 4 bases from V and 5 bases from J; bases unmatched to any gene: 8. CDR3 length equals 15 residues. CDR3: CSANPTSGGAETQYF. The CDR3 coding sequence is TGCAGTGCTAACCCGACTAGCGGGGGAGCGGAGACCCAGTACTTC.

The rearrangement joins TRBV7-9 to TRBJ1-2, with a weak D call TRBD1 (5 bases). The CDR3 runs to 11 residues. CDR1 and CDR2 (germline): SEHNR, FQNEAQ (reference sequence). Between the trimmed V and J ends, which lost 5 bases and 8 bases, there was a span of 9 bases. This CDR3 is CASSAGHGYTF. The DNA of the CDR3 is TGTGCCAGCAGCGCGGGGCACGGCTACACCTTC. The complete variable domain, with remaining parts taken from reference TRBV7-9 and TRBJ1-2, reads DTGVSQNPRHKITKRGQNVTFRCDPISEHNRLYWYRQTLGQGPEFLTYFQNEAQLEKSRLLSDRFSAERPKGSFSTLEIQRTEQGDSAMYLCASSAGHGYTFGSGTRLTVV.

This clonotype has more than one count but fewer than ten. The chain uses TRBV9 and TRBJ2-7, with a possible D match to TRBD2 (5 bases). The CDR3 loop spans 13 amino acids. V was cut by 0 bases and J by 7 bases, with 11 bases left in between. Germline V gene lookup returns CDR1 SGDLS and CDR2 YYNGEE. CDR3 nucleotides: TGTGCCAGCAGCGTAGGAGGTGGCGGGGAGCAGTACTTC. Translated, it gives CASSVGGGGEQYF.

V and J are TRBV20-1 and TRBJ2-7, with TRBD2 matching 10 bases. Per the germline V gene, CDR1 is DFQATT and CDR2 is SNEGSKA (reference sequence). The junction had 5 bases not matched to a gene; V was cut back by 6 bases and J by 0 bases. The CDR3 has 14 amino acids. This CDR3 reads CSAHTSGNSYEQYF. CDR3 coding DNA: TGCAGTGCCCACACTAGCGGGAACTCCTACGAGCAGTACTTC.

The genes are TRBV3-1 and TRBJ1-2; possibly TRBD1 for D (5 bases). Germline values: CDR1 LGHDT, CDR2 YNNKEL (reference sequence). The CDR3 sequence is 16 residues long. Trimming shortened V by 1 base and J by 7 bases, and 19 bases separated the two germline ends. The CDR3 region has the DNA TGTGCCAGCAGCCAAGGGGACGTCCTCTTGGGACGTGGCTACACCTTC. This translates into CASSQGDVLLGRGYTF.

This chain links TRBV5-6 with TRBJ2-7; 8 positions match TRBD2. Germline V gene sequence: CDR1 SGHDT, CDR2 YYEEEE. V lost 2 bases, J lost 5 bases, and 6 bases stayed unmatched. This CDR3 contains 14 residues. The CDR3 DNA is TGTGCCAGCAGCTTCAGGACTAGCATCGACGAGCAGTACTTC. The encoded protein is CASSFRTSIDEQYF.

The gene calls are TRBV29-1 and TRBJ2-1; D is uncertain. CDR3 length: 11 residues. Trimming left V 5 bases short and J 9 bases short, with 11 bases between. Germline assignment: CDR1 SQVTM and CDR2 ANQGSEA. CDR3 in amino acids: CSVNSPGEQFF. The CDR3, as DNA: TGCAGCGTTAACAGCCCTGGTGAGCAGTTCTTC.

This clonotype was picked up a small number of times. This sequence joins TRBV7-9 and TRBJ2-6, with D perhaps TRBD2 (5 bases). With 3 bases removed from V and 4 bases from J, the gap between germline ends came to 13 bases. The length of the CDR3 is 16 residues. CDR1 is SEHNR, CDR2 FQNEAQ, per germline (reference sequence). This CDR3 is CASSLAGPVGANVLTF. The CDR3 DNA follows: TGTGCCAGCAGCTTGGCGGGTCCTGTCGGGGCCAACGTCCTGACTTTC.

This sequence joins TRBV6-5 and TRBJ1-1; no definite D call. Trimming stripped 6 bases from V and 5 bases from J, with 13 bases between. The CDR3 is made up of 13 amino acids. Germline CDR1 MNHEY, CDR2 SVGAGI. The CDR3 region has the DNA TGTGCCAGCAGAAAGGGCCTGGGGACTGAAGCTTTCTTT. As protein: CASRKGLGTEAFF.

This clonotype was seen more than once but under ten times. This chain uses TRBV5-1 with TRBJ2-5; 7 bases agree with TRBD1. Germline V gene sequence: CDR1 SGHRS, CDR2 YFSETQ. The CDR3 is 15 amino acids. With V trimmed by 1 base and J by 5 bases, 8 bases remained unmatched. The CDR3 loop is CASSLFAGGVETQYF. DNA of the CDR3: TGCGCCAGCAGCTTGTTTGCAGGGGGAGTGGAGACCCAGTACTTC.

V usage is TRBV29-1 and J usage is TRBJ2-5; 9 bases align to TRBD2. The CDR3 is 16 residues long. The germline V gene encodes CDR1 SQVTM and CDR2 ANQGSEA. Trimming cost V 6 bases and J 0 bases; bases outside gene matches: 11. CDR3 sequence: CSVAPRLAEYQETQYF. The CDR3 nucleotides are TGCAGCGTCGCGCCCCGACTAGCGGAGTACCAAGAGACCCAGTACTTC. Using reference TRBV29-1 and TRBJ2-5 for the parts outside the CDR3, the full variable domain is SAVISQKPSRDICQRGTSLTIQCQVDSQVTMMFWYRQQPGQSLTLIATANQGSEATYESGFVIDKFPISRPNLTFSTLTVSNMSPEDSSIYLCSVAPRLAEYQETQYFGPGTRLLVL.

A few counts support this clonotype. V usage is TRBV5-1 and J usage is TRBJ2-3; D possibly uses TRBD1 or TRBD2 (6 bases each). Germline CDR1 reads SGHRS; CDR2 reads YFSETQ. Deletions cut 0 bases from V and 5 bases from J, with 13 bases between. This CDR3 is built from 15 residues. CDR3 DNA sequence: TGCGCCAGCAGCTTGGGCACGGAGGGGGGAGATACGCAGTATTTT. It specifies CASSLGTEGGDTQYF.

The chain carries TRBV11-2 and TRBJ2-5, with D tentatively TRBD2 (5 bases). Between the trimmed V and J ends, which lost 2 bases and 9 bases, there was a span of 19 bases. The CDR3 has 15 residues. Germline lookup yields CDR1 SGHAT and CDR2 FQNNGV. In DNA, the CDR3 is TGTGCCAGCAGCTTAAGTCCGGAGGAAATCCTTGCCCAGTACTTC. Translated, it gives CASSLSPEEILAQYF.

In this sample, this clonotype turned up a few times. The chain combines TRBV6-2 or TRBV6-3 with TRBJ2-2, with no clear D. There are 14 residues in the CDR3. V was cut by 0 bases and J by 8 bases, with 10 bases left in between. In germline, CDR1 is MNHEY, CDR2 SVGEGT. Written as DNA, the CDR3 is TGTGCCAGCAGTTACTCAGAGCCTGAGGGGGAGCTGTTTTTT. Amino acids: CASSYSEPEGELFF.

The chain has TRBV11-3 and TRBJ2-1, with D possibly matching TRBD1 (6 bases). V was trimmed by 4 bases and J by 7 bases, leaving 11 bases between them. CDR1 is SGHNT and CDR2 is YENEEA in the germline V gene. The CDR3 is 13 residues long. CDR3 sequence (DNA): TGTGCCAGCAGCTCTATTAGGGGGAATGAGCAGTTCTTC. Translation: CASSSIRGNEQFF. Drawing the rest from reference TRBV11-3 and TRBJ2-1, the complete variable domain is EAGVVQSPRYKIIEKKQPVAFWCNPISGHNTLYWYLQNLGQGPELLIRYENEEAVDDSQLPKDRFSAERLKGVDSTLKIQPAELGDSAVYLCASSSIRGNEQFFGPGTRLTVL.

The CDR3 protein is CASSDTRWGADTQYF. The CDR3 nucleotides are TGTGCCAGCAGCGACACACGATGGGGAGCAGATACGCAGTATTTT. The genes are TRBV7-9 and TRBJ2-3, with D perhaps matching TRBD2 (5 bases). V was clipped by 5 bases and J by 4 bases, with 16 bases between them. Germline V gene data show CDR1 as SEHNR and CDR2 as FQNEAQ (reference sequence). This CDR3 is 15 amino acids long.

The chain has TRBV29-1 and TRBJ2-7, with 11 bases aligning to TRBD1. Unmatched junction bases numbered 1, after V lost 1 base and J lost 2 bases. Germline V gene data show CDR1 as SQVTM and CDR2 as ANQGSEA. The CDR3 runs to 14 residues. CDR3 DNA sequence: TGCAGCGTTGAAGGGGGACAGGGGGCCTACGAGCAGTACTTC. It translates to CSVEGGQGAYEQYF.

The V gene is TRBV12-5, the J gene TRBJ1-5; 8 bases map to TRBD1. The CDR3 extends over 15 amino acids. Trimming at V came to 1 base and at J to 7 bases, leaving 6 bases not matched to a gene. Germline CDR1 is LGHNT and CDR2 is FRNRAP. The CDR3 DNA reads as TGTGCTAGTGGTTTGGGATCAGGGGGCTCGCAGCCCCAGCATTTT. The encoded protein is CASGLGSGGSQPQHF.

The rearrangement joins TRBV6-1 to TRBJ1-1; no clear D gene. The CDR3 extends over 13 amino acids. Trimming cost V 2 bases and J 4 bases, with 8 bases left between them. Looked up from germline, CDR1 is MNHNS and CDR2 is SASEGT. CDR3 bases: TGTGCCAGCAGTGAATTACTAGGCACTGAAGCTTTCTTT. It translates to CASSELLGTEAFF.